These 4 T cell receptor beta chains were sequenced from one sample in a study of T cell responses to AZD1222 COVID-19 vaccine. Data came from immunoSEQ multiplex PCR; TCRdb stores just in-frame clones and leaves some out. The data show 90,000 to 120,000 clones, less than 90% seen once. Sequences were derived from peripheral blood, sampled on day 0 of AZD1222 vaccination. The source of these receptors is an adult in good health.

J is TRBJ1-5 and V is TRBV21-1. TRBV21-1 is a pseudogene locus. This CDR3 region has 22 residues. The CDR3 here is CASSKVLGFQNLVSLRGQPQHF. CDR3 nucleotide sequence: TGTGCCAGCAGCAAAGTACTAGGGTTCCAGAACCTGGTGAGCTTGAGAGGTCAGCCCCAGCATTTT.

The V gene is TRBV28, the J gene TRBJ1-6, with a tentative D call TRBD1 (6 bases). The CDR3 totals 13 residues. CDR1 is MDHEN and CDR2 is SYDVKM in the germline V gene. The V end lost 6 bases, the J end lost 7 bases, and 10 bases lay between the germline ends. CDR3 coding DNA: TGTGCCAGCAGCAGGGGCCTAAATTCACCCCTCCACTTT. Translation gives CASSRGLNSPLHF.

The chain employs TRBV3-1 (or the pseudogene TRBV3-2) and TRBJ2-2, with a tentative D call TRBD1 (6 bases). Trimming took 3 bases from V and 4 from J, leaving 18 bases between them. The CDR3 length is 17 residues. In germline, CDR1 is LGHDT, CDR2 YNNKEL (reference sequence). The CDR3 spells CASSHNVGTRVTGELFF. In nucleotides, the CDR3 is TGTGCCAGCAGCCATAATGTCGGGACAAGGGTCACCGGGGAGCTGTTTTTT.

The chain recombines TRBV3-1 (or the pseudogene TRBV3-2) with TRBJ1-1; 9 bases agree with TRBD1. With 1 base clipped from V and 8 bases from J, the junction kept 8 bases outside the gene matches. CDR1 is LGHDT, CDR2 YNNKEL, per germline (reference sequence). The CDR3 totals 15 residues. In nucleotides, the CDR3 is TGTGCCAGCAGCCAAGGGACAGGGGCAGAAACAGAAGCTTTCTTT. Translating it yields CASSQGTGAETEAFF.